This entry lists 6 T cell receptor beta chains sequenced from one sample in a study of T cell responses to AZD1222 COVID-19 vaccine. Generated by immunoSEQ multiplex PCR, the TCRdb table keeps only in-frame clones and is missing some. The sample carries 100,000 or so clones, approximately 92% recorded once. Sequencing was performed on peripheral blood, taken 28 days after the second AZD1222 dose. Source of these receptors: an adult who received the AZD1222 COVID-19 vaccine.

The CDR3 is CASSERTSGHNEQFF. The CDR3 bases are TGCGCCAGCAGTGAGAGGACTAGCGGTCACAATGAGCAGTTCTTC. The chain combines TRBV10-1 with TRBJ2-1, with 10 bases matching TRBD2. The CDR3 runs 15 residues. V shed 2 bases, J shed 5 bases, and the junction held 3 bases outside the gene matches. Germline V gives CDR1 WNHNN, CDR2 SYGVQD (reference sequence).

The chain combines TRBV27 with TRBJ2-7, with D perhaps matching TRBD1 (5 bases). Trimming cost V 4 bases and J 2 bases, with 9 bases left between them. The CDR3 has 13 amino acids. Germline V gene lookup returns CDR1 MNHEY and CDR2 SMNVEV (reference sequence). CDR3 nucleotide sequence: TGTGCCAGCAGTTCGGGCAGGGCCTACGAGCAGTACTTC. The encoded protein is CASSSGRAYEQYF.

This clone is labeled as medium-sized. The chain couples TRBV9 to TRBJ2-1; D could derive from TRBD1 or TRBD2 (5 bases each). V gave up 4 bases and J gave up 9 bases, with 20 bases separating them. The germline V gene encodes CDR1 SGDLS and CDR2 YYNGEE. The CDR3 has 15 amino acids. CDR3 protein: CASSPPLGASSEQFF. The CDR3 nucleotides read TGTGCCAGCAGCCCCCCCCTCGGGGCTAGCAGTGAGCAGTTCTTC.

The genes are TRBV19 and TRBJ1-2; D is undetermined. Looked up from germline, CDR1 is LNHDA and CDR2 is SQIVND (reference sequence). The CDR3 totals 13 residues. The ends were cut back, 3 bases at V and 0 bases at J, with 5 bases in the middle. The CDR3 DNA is TGTGCCAGTAGTATTTCTCCTAACTATGGCTACACCTTC. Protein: CASSISPNYGYTF.

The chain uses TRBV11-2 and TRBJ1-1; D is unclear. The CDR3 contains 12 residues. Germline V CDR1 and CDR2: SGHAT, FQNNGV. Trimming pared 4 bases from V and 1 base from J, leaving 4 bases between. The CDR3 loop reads CASSWANTEAFF. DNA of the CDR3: TGTGCCAGCAGCTGGGCGAACACTGAAGCTTTCTTT.

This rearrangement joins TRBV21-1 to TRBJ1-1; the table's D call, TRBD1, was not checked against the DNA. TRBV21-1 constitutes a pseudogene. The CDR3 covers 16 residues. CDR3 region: CASSTEGTSGVTEAFF. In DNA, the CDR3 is TGTGCCAGCAGCACCGAGGGTACATCAGGGGTCACTGAAGCTTTCTTT.